Following are 9 T cell receptor beta chains from one sample sequenced in a study of human T cells and chemical hapten exposure (dated by TCRdb to the early 2020s). The library was made by 5' RACE. TCRdb lists the instrument as Illumina MiSeq. TCRdb reprocessing: public reads trimmed at Q25 with fastp, clones called with MiXCR, in-frame beta chains kept. Records with the same CDR3 protein are collapsed into one entry carrying the most frequent genes and DNA. The sample records 150,000 or so distinct CDR3 sequences, 3.5% to 5% of which are singletons. The ten largest make up about 1.3% of the sample. Total RNA was extracted from unfractionated whole blood that had been collected in Tempus Blood RNA tubes. Receptors were obtained from a female donor in good health.

This clonotype showed up many times. The V gene is TRBV9, the J gene TRBJ1-1; D may be TRBD1 (6 bases). V lost 3 bases, J lost 4 bases, and 10 bases lay in between. This CDR3 spans 13 amino acids. CDR1 is SGDLS, CDR2 YYNGEE, per germline. This CDR3 reads CASSGQGSTEAFF. CDR3 DNA sequence: TGTGCCAGCAGCGGCCAGGGGAGCACTGAAGCTTTCTTT. The whole variable domain, filled in from reference TRBV9 and TRBJ1-1, reads DSGVTQTPKHLITATGQRVTLRCSPRSGDLSVYWYQQSLDQGLQFLIQYYNGEERAKGNILERFSAQQFPDLHSELNLSSLELGDSALYFCASSGQGSTEAFFGQGTRLTVV.

This clonotype was picked up many times. The rearrangement uses TRBV19 and TRBJ1-2; D unresolved. Germline CDR1 reads LNHDA; CDR2 reads SQIVND (reference sequence). Deletions cut 5 bases from V and 4 bases from J, with 11 bases between. The CDR3 runs to 13 residues. The CDR3 loop is CASSRGFRYGYTF. The CDR3 nucleotides read TGTGCCAGTAGTCGTGGGTTTCGCTATGGCTACACCTTC.

In its sample, this clonotype was seen many times. The rearrangement joins TRBV5-1 to TRBJ1-1; 9 bases agree with TRBD1. Germline-derived CDR1 and CDR2 are SGHRS and YFSETQ. The CDR3 covers 17 residues. The trim removed 4 bases at V and 5 bases at J, leaving 15 bases unmatched. The DNA for the CDR3 is TGCGCCAGCAGCCCTGGGACAGGGTATGGGCTGGGGACTGAAGCTTTCTTT. Translating it yields CASSPGTGYGLGTEAFF.

In this sample, this clonotype turned up many times. The rearrangement joins TRBV4-1 to TRBJ2-3; D might be TRBD2 (6 bases). The length of the CDR3 is 17 residues. Trimming pared 1 base from V and 5 bases from J, leaving 19 bases between. The V gene's germline CDR1 is MGHRA and CDR2 YSYEKL. CDR3 protein: CASSQAPPGGLGDTQYF. CDR3 coding DNA: TGCGCCAGCAGCCAAGCTCCACCCGGGGGTCTGGGAGATACGCAGTATTTT.

A remark on this clonotype: A read error is possible here, since a much larger clone lies one base away. The rearrangement joins TRBV29-1 to TRBJ2-1, with D perhaps matching TRBD2 (7 bases). CDR1 is SQVTM and CDR2 is ANQGSEA in the germline V gene. The V and J ends lost 7 bases and 13 bases respectively, with 17 bases between them. The CDR3 has 11 amino acids. The CDR3 DNA reads TGCAGCGGTGAGGGGGGAGGGGACCAGTTCTTC. Amino acids: CSGEGGGDQFF.

This clonotype was recorded many times. The CDR3 DNA follows: TGCGCCAGCAGCCAAGTTCTAGCGGGGGGTGCAGATACGCAGTATTTT. This encodes CASSQVLAGGADTQYF. V usage is TRBV4-3 and J usage is TRBJ2-3; 11 positions match TRBD2. Germline CDR1 is LGHNA and CDR2 is YSLEER. Unmatched junction bases numbered 4, after V lost 1 base and J lost 4 bases. CDR3 length: 16 amino acids.

This clonotype showed up many times. The CDR3: CASSYGGTNYGYTF. CDR3 nucleotide sequence: TGTGCCAGCAGTTATGGTGGAACTAACTATGGCTACACCTTC. The chain couples TRBV6-5 to TRBJ1-2; no clear D. The CDR3 spans 14 residues. Germline V lookup: CDR1 MNHEY, CDR2 SVGAGI. The V gene lost 3 bases and the J gene lost 0 bases, with 8 bases spanning the gap.

There are many counts of this clonotype. This rearrangement joins TRBV29-1 to TRBJ1-3; D is unclear. The V gene lost 6 bases and the J gene lost 3 bases, with 12 bases spanning the gap. The CDR3 consists of 13 residues. Germline V gene data show CDR1 as SQVTM and CDR2 as ANQGSEA. This chain's CDR3 is CSVAGSGGNTIYF. In nucleotides, the CDR3 is TGCAGCGTCGCTGGGTCTGGTGGAAACACCATATATTTT.

This clonotype was counted at least ten times. This rearrangement joins TRBV7-8 to TRBJ1-2, with unresolved D. The germline CDR1 and CDR2 sequences are SGHVS and FQNEAQ. Deletions cut 6 bases from V and 7 bases from J, with 18 bases between. The CDR3 totals 14 residues. The CDR3 spells CASRPYFDPGGYTF. The CDR3 DNA sequence: TGTGCCAGCAGGCCTTATTTTGATCCGGGTGGCTACACCTTC.